This TCR beta chain was retrieved from a study of T cell responses to AZD1222 COVID-19 vaccine. Trimming stripped 5 bases from V and 5 bases from J, with 10 bases between. The germline CDR1 and CDR2 sequences are SEHNR and FQNEAQ (reference sequence). The CDR3 is 13 residues long. Some clones are missing from TCRdb's copy, which holds only in-frame ones; the method was immunoSEQ multiplex PCR. The repertoire consists of approximately 100,000 clones, with just under 95% occurring once and the leading ten covering roughly 2%. The chain combines TRBV7-9 with TRBJ2-1; D is undetermined. The sample was peripheral blood, taken on day 0 of AZD1222 vaccination. This clonotype was obtained from an adult in good health. The CDR3 reads CASSETQDNEQFF. In nucleotides, the CDR3 is TGTGCCAGCAGCGAAACCCAGGACAATGAGCAGTTCTTC. The full variable domain, completed using reference TRBV7-9 and TRBJ2-1, is DTGVSQNPRHKITKRGQNVTFRCDPISEHNRLYWYRQTLGQGPEFLTYFQNEAQLEKSRLLSDRFSAERPKGSFSTLEIQRTEQGDSAMYLCASSETQDNEQFFGPGTRLTVL.